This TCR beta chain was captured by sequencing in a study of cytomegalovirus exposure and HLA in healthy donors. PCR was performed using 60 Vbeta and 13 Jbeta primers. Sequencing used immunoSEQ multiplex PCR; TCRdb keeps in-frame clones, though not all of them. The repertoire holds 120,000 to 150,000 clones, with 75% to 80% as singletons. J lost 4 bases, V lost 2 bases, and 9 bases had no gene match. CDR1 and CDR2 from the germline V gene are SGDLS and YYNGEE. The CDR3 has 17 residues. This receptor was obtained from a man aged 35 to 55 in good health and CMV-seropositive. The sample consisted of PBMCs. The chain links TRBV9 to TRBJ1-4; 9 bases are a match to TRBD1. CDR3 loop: CASSVTGQGAHNEKLFF. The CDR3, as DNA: TGTGCCAGCAGCGTCACGGGACAGGGAGCTCATAATGAAAAACTGTTTTTT.